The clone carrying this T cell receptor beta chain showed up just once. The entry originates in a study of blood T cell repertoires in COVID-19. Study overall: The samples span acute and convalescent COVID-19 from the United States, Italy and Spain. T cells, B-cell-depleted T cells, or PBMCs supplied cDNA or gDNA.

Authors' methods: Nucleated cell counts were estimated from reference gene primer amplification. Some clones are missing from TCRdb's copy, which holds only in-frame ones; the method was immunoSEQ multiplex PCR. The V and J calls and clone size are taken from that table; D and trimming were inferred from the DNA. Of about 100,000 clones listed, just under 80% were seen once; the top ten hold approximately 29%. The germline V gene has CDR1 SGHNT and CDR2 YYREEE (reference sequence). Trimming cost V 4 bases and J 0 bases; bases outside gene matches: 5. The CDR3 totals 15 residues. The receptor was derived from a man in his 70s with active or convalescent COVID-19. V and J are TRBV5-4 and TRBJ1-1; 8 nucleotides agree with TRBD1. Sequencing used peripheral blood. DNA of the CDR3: TGTGCCAGCAGCACCGGACAGGGATTGAACACTGAAGCTTTCTTT. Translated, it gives CASSTGQGLNTEAFF.